The T cell receptor beta chain described here comes from a study of lung T cells in sarcoidosis with Löfgren's syndrome. About the research overall: Repertoire analyses centered on Löfgren's syndrome patients.

By frequency in the sample, this clonotype is medium-sized (0.01 to 0.1%). Its specificity is unknown. Study-wide points: The most expanded V genes in Löfgren's patients were reportedly TRAV12-1 and TRBV2.

TCRdb processed the reads anew with MiXCR; each CDR3 protein has one entry. In the table there are 15,000 to 20,000 distinct CDR3 sequences, 20% to 25% of which are singletons. CDR1 MNHEY and CDR2 SMNVEV come from the germline V gene (reference sequence). Trimming at V came to 5 bases and at J to 0 bases, leaving 5 bases not matched to a gene. The CDR3 consists of 15 residues. The clonotype was recovered from a human donor with sarcoidosis (Löfgren's syndrome or another form), or a control subject (not recorded which). The chain recombines TRBV27 with TRBJ2-3, with 7 nucleotides matching TRBD2. The specimen was CD4+ T cells from PBMCs. Here the CDR3 reads CASSPWDYSTDTQYF. CDR3 bases: TGTGCCAGCAGTCCATGGGACTATAGCACAGATACGCAGTATTTT.